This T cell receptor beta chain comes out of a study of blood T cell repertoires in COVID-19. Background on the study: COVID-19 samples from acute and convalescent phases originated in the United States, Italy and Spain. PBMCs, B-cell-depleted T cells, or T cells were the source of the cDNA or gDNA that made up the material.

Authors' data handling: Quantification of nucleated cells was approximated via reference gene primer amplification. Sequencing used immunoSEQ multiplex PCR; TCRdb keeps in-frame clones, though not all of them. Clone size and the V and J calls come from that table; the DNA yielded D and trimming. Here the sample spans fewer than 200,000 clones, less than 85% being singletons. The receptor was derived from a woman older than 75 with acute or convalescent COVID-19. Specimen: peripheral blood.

CDR3 protein: CASSARRDRINEKLFF. The CDR3, as DNA: TGCGCCAGCAGCGCTCGAAGGGACAGGATAAATGAAAAACTGTTTTTT. This chain joins TRBV5-1 and TRBJ1-4; 8 bases are shared with TRBD1. This CDR3 comprises 16 residues. The V gene end was trimmed by 4 bases and the J gene end by 5 bases; junction bases not matched to a gene: 10. CDR1 and CDR2 from the germline V gene are SGHRS and YFSETQ.